The 8 T cell receptor beta chains listed next were all sequenced from one sample in a study of T cells in narcolepsy listed by TCRdb under 2018. Libraries were prepared through the immunoSEQ multiplex PCR assay. The source is immuneACCESS, and TCRdb retained only in-frame sequences with V and J called. Part of the clones is not carried over; for the studies checked, unresolved V genes explain less than half of this, and the remainder is unexplained. Present in this sample are around 26,000 clones, roughly four fifths of which were seen just once. Of the sample, about 1.3% falls within the top ten clones. Material: CD45RA- memory CD4+ T cells from PBMCs. The cell subset or site label, read with the paper, signifies: memory T cells sorted ex vivo from peripheral blood. The receptors originated from a human donor with narcolepsy.

This clone was seen a few times. This chain uses TRBV6-1 with TRBJ1-5, with 7 bases aligning to TRBD1. Trimming took 0 bases from V and 3 from J; bases not matched to a gene: 2. CDR3 length equals 15 residues. Per the germline V gene, CDR1 is MNHNS and CDR2 is SASEGT. The CDR3 DNA follows: TGTGCCAGCAGTGAAGCGACAGGGCCCAATCAGCCCCAGCATTTT. It is translated as CASSEATGPNQPQHF.

The chain combines TRBV7-2 with TRBJ2-7, with D uncertain. Germline V gene sequence: CDR1 SGHTA, CDR2 FQGNSA. The germline V and J ends were trimmed by 5 bases and 3 bases, with 14 bases remaining between them. This CDR3 region has 14 residues. DNA of the CDR3: TGTGCCAGCAGCCAAGATGGCAGGAACTACGAGCAGTACTTC. It encodes CASSQDGRNYEQYF.

V gene TRBV7-9 combines with J gene TRBJ2-2, with 7 bases lining up with TRBD2. The CDR3 consists of 17 residues. Germline trimming cut 6 bases from V and 2 bases from J; bases unmatched to any gene: 12. CDR1 is SEHNR and CDR2 is FQNEAQ in the germline V gene (reference sequence). DNA of the CDR3: TGTGCCAGCAGGGGAGGACTAGGCACTTTTAACACCGGGGAGCTGTTTTTT. It yields the protein CASRGGLGTFNTGELFF.

The chain links TRBV7-8 to TRBJ2-2; D perhaps matches TRBD1 (6 bases). Looked up from germline, CDR1 is SGHVS and CDR2 is FQNEAQ. The CDR3 length is 17 residues. Trimming pared 4 bases from V and 6 bases from J, leaving 21 bases between. The CDR3 nucleotides read TGTGCCAGCAGCTGGCCGACAGGCCGGTTTGATCCCGGGGAGCTGTTTTTT. Encoded protein: CASSWPTGRFDPGELFF.

The V and J genes are TRBV7-9 and TRBJ1-5, with unresolved D. Looked up from germline, CDR1 is SEHNR and CDR2 is FQNEAQ (reference sequence). This CDR3 spans 14 amino acids. V was pared by 6 bases and J by 0 bases, with 9 bases between. Here the CDR3 DNA reads TGTGCCAGCAGTTCCAAATATAGCAATCAGCCCCAGCATTTT. This sequence encodes CASSSKYSNQPQHF.

The chain employs TRBV16 and TRBJ1-4; the D is unclear. This CDR3 contains 15 residues. The V gene lost 7 bases and the J gene lost 0 bases, with 12 bases spanning the gap. Germline loops: CDR1 KGHSY, CDR2 FQNENV. The chain's CDR3 is CASTDRGTTNEKLFF. DNA of the CDR3: TGTGCCAGCACCGACCGGGGAACAACTAATGAAAAACTGTTTTTT.

This chain links TRBV12-5 with TRBJ2-1; 7 bases match TRBD2. The J segment lost 4 bases and the V segment lost 4 bases, leaving 7 bases of the junction unmatched. The CDR3 has 15 amino acids. Germline CDR1 reads LGHNT; CDR2 reads FRNRAP. The CDR3 DNA reads TGTGCTAGTGGTTCAAACTTGGGGGGGTACAATGAGCAGTTCTTC. Translating it yields CASGSNLGGYNEQFF.

The chain uses TRBV15 and TRBJ2-3, with TRBD2 matching over 11 bases. This CDR3 contains 16 residues. Germline assignment: CDR1 LNHNV and CDR2 YYDKDF (reference sequence). After removal of 3 bases from V and 2 bases from J, the junction contained 4 bases not matched to a gene. In DNA, the CDR3 is TGTGCCACCAGCAGGGGGGGACTAGCGGTCACAGATACGCAGTATTTT. It yields the protein CATSRGGLAVTDTQYF.